What follows are 17 T cell receptor beta chains derived from one specimen sequenced in a study of cytomegalovirus exposure and HLA in healthy donors. PCR primers comprised 60 Vbeta and 13 Jbeta primers. This table comes from immunoSEQ multiplex PCR, and its TCRdb copy is limited to in-frame clones, with some not included. The clone table shows about 46,000 clones, with the ten largest holding 0.9% to 1.2%. Source material: PBMCs. These receptors came from a woman in her thirties or forties in good health and CMV-seronegative.

The chain combines TRBV18 with TRBJ1-5; TRBD1 is a possible D gene (5 bases). This CDR3 has 13 residues. Germline CDR1 and CDR2: KGHSH and LQKENI. Trimming cost V 0 bases and J 6 bases, with 6 bases left between them. The CDR3 is CASSPPGAQPQHF. The CDR3 bases are TGTGCCAGCTCACCACCTGGGGCTCAGCCCCAGCATTTT.

CDR3 protein: CASSHRVSSTDTQYF. In DNA, the CDR3 is TGCGCCAGCAGCCACAGGGTTTCTAGCACAGATACGCAGTATTTT. This chain links TRBV4-3 with TRBJ2-3; possibly TRBD1 for D (5 bases). This CDR3 comprises 15 residues. The V gene's germline CDR1 is LGHNA and CDR2 YSLEER. Trimming took 3 bases from V and 0 from J, leaving 10 bases between them.

The chain couples TRBV7-8 to TRBJ2-1; perhaps TRBD2 as D (6 bases). The CDR3 is 15 residues long. Trimming removed 5 bases from V and 4 bases from J, with 15 bases in between. Germline CDR1 and CDR2: SGHVS and FQNEAQ. The chain's CDR3 is CASSVAASEYNEQFF. CDR3 DNA: TGTGCCAGCAGCGTCGCGGCTAGCGAGTACAATGAGCAGTTCTTC.

V is TRBV11-2 and J is TRBJ2-7; 7 positions match TRBD2. CDR1 SGHAT and CDR2 FQNNGV come from the germline V gene. The CDR3 spans 15 residues. V gave up 3 bases and J gave up 3 bases; unmatched junction bases: 8. The CDR3 bases are TGTGCCAGCAGCTTCCCCTCTAGCGGCAACTACGAGCAGTACTTC. Translated: CASSFPSSGNYEQYF.

The chain couples TRBV19 to TRBJ2-1; TRBD2 agrees at 7 bases. The CDR3 is 16 amino acids. Looked up from germline, CDR1 is LNHDA and CDR2 is SQIVND (reference sequence). V trimming: 3 bases; J trimming: 2 bases; junction bases outside the gene matches: 7. This CDR3 reads CASSIGRAGAYNEQFF. CDR3 DNA: TGTGCCAGTAGTATCGGTCGGGCGGGAGCCTACAATGAGCAGTTCTTC. Variable domain in full (rest from reference TRBV19 and TRBJ2-1): DGGITQSPKYLFRKEGQNVTLSCEQNLNHDAMYWYRQDPGQGLRLIYYSQIVNDFQKGDIAEGYSVSREKKESFPLTVTSAQKNPTAFYLCASSIGRAGAYNEQFFGPGTRLTVL.

A remark on this clone: The junction differs from germline at one of its ends, possibly a read error. The chain recombines TRBV6-5 with TRBJ2-1; the D gene is possibly TRBD1 (5 bases). This CDR3 has 15 amino acids. The germline V gene encodes CDR1 MNHEY and CDR2 SVGAGI. The DNA for the CDR3 is TGTGCCAGCAGTTACAGGACAACCTCCGACAATGAGCAGTTCTTC. Residues: CASSYRTTSDNEQFF.

The chain couples TRBV25-1 to TRBJ1-1; no clear D gene. V gave up 3 bases and J gave up 1 base, with 9 bases separating them. Germline lookup yields CDR1 MGHDK and CDR2 SYGVNS. The CDR3 has 14 residues. The CDR3 nucleotides are TGTGCCAGCAGTGACCACTACAAGAACACTGAAGCTTTCTTT. It translates to CASSDHYKNTEAFF.

This chain uses TRBV18 with TRBJ2-3; 10 nucleotides align to TRBD1. The germline V gene has CDR1 KGHSH and CDR2 LQKENI. The length of the CDR3 is 15 residues. J lost 5 bases, V lost 3 bases, and 5 bases had no gene match. CDR3 sequence (DNA): TGTGCCAGCTCACCGCGACAGGGGGCGGGAGATACGCAGTATTTT. This sequence encodes CASSPRQGAGDTQYF.

Points on this clone: The same CDR3 also results from other DNA sequences found in this sample. The chain has TRBV18 and TRBJ2-1; 11 bases agree with TRBD2. This CDR3 comprises 15 residues. After removal of 6 bases from V and 5 bases from J, the junction contained 6 bases not matched to a gene. The germline CDR1 and CDR2 sequences are KGHSH and LQKENI. The CDR3 DNA reads TGTGCCAGCTCGTTGACTAGCGGGGAACACAATGAGCAGTTCTTC. It translates to CASSLTSGEHNEQFF.

The V and J genes are TRBV9 and TRBJ2-4, with TRBD1 as a possible D gene (6 bases). Germline assignment: CDR1 SGDLS and CDR2 YYNGEE. V was pared by 0 bases and J by 8 bases, with 15 bases between. CDR3 length: 15 residues. The DNA for the CDR3 is TGTGCCAGCAGCGTAGGAGAGGGGGAAGGGGACATTCAGTACTTC. It specifies CASSVGEGEGDIQYF.

The rearrangement uses TRBV28 and TRBJ1-1; D not certain. The CDR3 is 11 amino acids. Per germline, CDR1 MDHEN and CDR2 SYDVKM. Trimming took 7 bases from V and 10 from J, leaving 13 bases between them. Here the CDR3 DNA reads TGTGCCAGCACAGAAGAGACACGAGCTTTCTTT. This encodes CASTEETRAFF.

The J gene is TRBJ1-1, the V gene TRBV7-2; D ambiguous. V was trimmed by 1 base and J by 5 bases, leaving 8 bases between them. CDR3 size: 13 residues. CDR1 is SGHTA and CDR2 is FQGNSA in the germline V gene. CDR3 sequence reads: CASSLVAETEAFF. The CDR3 region has the DNA TGTGCCAGCAGCTTAGTAGCGGAGACTGAAGCTTTCTTT.

The chain carries TRBV30 and TRBJ2-2; TRBD2 matches at 14 bases. After removal of 4 bases from V and 4 bases from J, the junction contained 11 bases not matched to a gene. The germline V gene encodes CDR1 GTSNPN and CDR2 SVGIG (reference sequence). This CDR3 comprises 18 residues. The CDR3 here is CAWTPGTSGRSGTGELFF. The DNA of the CDR3 is TGTGCCTGGACCCCTGGGACTAGCGGGAGATCGGGCACCGGGGAGCTGTTTTTT.

The CDR3 reads CASSLGQGVGTDTQYF. In DNA form, the CDR3 reads TGCGCCAGCAGCTTGGGGCAGGGGGTAGGCACAGATACGCAGTATTTT. The rearrangement uses TRBV5-1 and TRBJ2-3, with 7 positions matching TRBD1. Unmatched junction bases numbered 5, after V lost 0 bases and J lost 1 base. Germline loops: CDR1 SGHRS, CDR2 YFSETQ. The CDR3 extends over 16 amino acids.

V is TRBV4-1 and J is TRBJ2-1, with D possibly being TRBD2 (6 bases). CDR1 is MGHRA and CDR2 is YSYEKL in the germline V gene. Trimming shortened V by 5 bases and J by 10 bases, and 18 bases separated the two germline ends. The CDR3 sequence is 14 residues long. The CDR3 bases are TGCGCCAGCAGCTTGGGACTGAGGGTCTCGGAGCAGTTCTTC. Translating it yields CASSLGLRVSEQFF.

The chain couples TRBV18 to TRBJ2-7; weak D call: TRBD1 (6 bases). The CDR3 is made up of 14 amino acids. CDR1 is KGHSH, CDR2 LQKENI, per germline. Trimming removed 2 bases at V and 1 base at J, with 9 bases between. The CDR3 DNA reads as TGTGCCAGCTCACCAAACAGGGCATCCTACGAGCAGTACTTC. Residues: CASSPNRASYEQYF.

V and J are TRBV29-1 and TRBJ2-5; TRBD1 matches 7 bases. The CDR3 length is 13 residues. Germline CDR1 and CDR2: SQVTM and ANQGSEA. With 8 bases clipped from V and 3 bases from J, the junction kept 9 bases outside the gene matches. CDR3 nucleotides: TGCAGCATCACCGGGACAGAAAAAGAGACCCAGTACTTC. Translation gives CSITGTEKETQYF.